The T cell receptor beta chain under discussion was sequenced for a study of a mutant IDH1 vaccine in newly diagnosed glioma. Across the study: Patients in the study were vaccinated eight times, receiving shots in weeks 1, 3, 5, 7, 11, 15, 19 and 23. Vaccination began 4-6 weeks post radiotherapy alone, or with temozolomide cycles. The therapy given earlier, which was standard therapy, consisted of radiotherapy, temozolomide, or both, and most of the patients received both.

Concerning this clone itself: What it binds is unknown.

Study-wide results and limits: Pseudoprogression seemed unlinked to shifts in top peripheral T cell clonotypes.

This table comes from immunoSEQ multiplex PCR, and its TCRdb copy is limited to in-frame clones, with some not included. The sample lists 30,000 to 35,000 clones; roughly 89% were seen once. Indicated time point: week 11, during vaccination. One vaccine dose held 300 ug of mutant IDH1 20-mer peptide and came with topical imiquimod. This CDR3 spans 13 amino acids. The germline V gene has CDR1 GTSNPN and CDR2 SVGIG (reference sequence). V was cut by 3 bases and J by 0 bases, with 6 bases left in between. The source is a man younger than 35 with glioma. The specimen was PBMCs, collected from a glioma patient whose treatment included an IDH1 peptide vaccine. The V call is TRBV30, the J call TRBJ2-1; D perhaps matches TRBD2 (5 bases). CDR3 residues: CAWRGSSYNEQFF. CDR3 sequence (DNA): TGTGCCTGGAGAGGGAGCTCCTACAATGAGCAGTTCTTC.